This is a list of T cell receptor beta chains from one sample in a study of shared clonotypes between healthy human individuals. Clones were read by immunoSEQ multiplex PCR, and TCRdb kept only the in-frame ones, dropping some. The sample lists some 2,100,000 clones, approximately 94% occurring once. Sequencing was performed on naive CD8+ T cells from PBMCs. Receptors originate from a man in his late teens or twenties in good health. Some clones in this sample may be carry-over from other donors' samples. The CDR3 runs from the conserved cysteine through the conserved F or W. A D gene is named only where the DNA matches it firmly. Some rows mark clone size as missing; the rest say once, few, many or name a class of expanded clone.

J	D	V	size	CDR3	DNA
TRBJ1-5	-	TRBV5-1	once	CASSSRGQPQHF	TGCGCCAGCAGCTCGAGGGGGCAGCCCCAGCATTTT
TRBJ2-3	-	TRBV9	-	CASSENYRTDTQYF	TGTGCCAGCAGCGAGAACTACCGCACAGATACGCAGTATTTT
TRBJ2-7	-	TRBV29-1	-	CSVQLVSYEQYF	TGCAGCGTTCAACTAGTGAGCTACGAGCAGTACTTC
TRBJ1-4	TRBD1	TRBV28	-	CASSFPTGGGDEKLFF	TGTGCCAGCAGTTTCCCCACAGGGGGCGGTGATGAAAAACTGTTTTTT
TRBJ2-5	-	TRBV21-1	-	CASSKRRAGGPVWETQYF	TGTGCCAGCAGCAAACGGCGGGCGGGAGGGCCGGTATGGGAGACCCAGTACTTC
TRBJ2-7	-	TRBV30	-	CAWSKNRDLLSYEQYF	TGTGCCTGGAGTAAGAACAGGGACCTTCTCTCCTACGAGCAGTACTTC
TRBJ2-7	TRBD1	TRBV13	-	CASSFAGTDYEQYF	TGTGCCAGCAGCTTCGCCGGGACAGACTACGAGCAGTACTTC
TRBJ2-7	-	TRBV6-5	-	CASSLGLDEQYF	TGTGCCAGCAGTTTGGGACTTGACGAGCAGTACTTC
TRBJ2-2	-	TRBV6-5	-	CASSYGAPQAGELFF	TGTGCCAGCAGTTACGGGGCCCCTCAAGCCGGGGAGCTGTTTTTT
TRBJ2-3	-	TRBV1	-	CTSSQNGSGTDTQYF	TGCACCAGCAGCCAAAACGGGAGTGGCACAGATACGCAGTATTTT
TRBJ2-7	-	TRBV27	once	CASSAQGGYEQYF	TGTGCCAGCAGTGCACAGGGGGGGTACGAGCAGTACTTC